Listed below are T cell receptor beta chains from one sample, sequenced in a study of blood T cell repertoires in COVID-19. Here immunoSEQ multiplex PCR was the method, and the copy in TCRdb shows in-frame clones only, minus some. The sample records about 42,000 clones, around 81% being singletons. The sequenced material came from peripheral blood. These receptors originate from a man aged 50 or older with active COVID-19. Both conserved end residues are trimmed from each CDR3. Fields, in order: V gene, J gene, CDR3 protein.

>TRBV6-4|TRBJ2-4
ASSMEGGMSKNIQY
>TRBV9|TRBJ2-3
ASSVAGTSTDTQY
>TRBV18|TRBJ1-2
ASSPPYGRTNYGYT
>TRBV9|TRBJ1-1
ASSVEGTVNTEAF
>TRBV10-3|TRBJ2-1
AIRLRNNEQF
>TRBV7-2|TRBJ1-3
ASSPDGQGGNTIY
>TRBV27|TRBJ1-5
ASSPRQGYSNQPQH
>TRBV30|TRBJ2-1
AWSDNYNEQF
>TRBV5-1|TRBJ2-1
ASSPVPGQGNEQF
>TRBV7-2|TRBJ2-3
ASSLLSGRPTDTQY
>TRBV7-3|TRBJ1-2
ASSLSGTYGGYT
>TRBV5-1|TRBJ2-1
ASGLAGVTEQF
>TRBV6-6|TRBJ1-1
ASSPSTEAF
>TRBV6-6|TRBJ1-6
ATEAGSYNSPLH
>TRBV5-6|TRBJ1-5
ASSLGGDRGPPQH
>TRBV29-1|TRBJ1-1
SVAQGNTEAF
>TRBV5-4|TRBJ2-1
ASSRRLAGNNEQF
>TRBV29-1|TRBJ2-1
SGQLVSGEQF
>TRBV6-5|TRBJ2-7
ASTGAGEQY
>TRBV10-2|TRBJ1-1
ASTVNTEAF
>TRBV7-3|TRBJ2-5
ASSQGQVPQETQY
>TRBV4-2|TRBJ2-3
ASSQATGGDTQY
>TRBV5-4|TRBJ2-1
ASSGKLAGGSYNEQF
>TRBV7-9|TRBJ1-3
ASSQTQYRSGNTIY